This T cell receptor beta chain derives from a study of cytomegalovirus exposure and HLA in healthy donors. In the study overall: Later analysis reported that the roughly 110 validation repertoires shared the platform of the roughly 680 first-cohort repertoires. Study-level findings and limits: Among TCR sequences, most were rare, though some public TCRs appeared in many donors. Some TCR beta chains (164 of them) were listed as cytomegalovirus-associated.

Some clones are missing from TCRdb's copy, which holds only in-frame ones; the method was immunoSEQ multiplex PCR. Among roughly 200,000 clones, roughly 80% were seen once, and the ten largest hold 2.5% to 3%. About this clone: Its antigen is undetermined.

These donors were members of the approximately 110-subject validation cohort, a group separate from the approximately 620-subject first cohort. Specimen: PBMCs. This TCR was recovered from a woman between 18 and 30 years old in good health and CMV-seropositive.

CDR3 amino acids: CASSQGTTTGVNTEAFF. DNA for the CDR3: TGTGCCAGCAGCCAAGGGACCACAACAGGGGTGAACACTGAAGCTTTCTTT. This chain joins TRBV4-2 and TRBJ1-1, with TRBD1 matching over 7 bases. V shed 1 base, J shed 0 bases, and the junction held 8 bases outside the gene matches. CDR1 LGHNA and CDR2 YNFKEQ come from the germline V gene. This CDR3 has 17 residues.